This T cell receptor (beta chain) was obtained from a study of brain T cells in children with intractable seizures. TCRdb's table, derived via immunoSEQ multiplex PCR, lists solely in-frame clones and lacks some. This table has 50,000 to 80,000 clones, approximately 94% appearing once. The CDR3 loop spans 14 amino acids. Sequencing was limited to surgery cases with top T cell transcript signatures in brain tissue. At least one anti-epileptic drug was given before surgery. The chain carries TRBV21-1 and TRBJ2-4. TRBV21-1 represents a pseudogene. The clonotype was recovered from a boy under two years old with focal cortical dysplasia and intractable seizures. Sequencing was performed on peripheral blood, taken at surgery. CDR3 sequence reads: CASSNRDAKNIQYF. The CDR3 coding sequence is TGTGCCAGCAGCAACCGGGACGCGAAAAACATTCAGTACTTC.